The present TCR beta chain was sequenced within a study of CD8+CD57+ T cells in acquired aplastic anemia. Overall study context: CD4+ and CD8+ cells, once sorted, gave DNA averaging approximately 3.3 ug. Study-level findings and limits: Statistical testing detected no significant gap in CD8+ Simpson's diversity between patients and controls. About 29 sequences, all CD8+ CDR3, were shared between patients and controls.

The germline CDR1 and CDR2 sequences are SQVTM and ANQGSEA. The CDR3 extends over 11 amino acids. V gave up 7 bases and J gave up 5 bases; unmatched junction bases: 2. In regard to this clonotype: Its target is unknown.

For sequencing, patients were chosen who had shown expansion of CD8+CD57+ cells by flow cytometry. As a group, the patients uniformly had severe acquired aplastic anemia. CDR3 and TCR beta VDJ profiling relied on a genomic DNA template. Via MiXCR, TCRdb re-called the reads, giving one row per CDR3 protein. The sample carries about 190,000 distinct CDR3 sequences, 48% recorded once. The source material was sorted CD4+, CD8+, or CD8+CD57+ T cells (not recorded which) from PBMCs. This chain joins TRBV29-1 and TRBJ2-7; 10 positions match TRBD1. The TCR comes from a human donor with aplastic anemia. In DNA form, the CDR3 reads TGCAGCGGACAGGGGGCGGACGAGCAGTACTTC. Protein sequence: CSGQGADEQYF.